One T cell receptor (beta chain) is described in this entry. Clones were read by immunoSEQ multiplex PCR, and TCRdb kept only the in-frame ones, dropping some. This sample yields tens of thousands of clones, of which 70% to 80% are seen a single time; approximately 0.8% belongs to the top ten. The data are from a study of memory CD4+ T cells and cytomegalovirus serostatus. In the study overall: This sample comes from healthy Belgian adults, under 10 CMV seropositive, 24 seronegative.

The sort gate was single viable CD3+CD4+CD8-CD45RO+ cells for memory CD4+ T cells. Serostatus was set by detecting CMV pp150, pp28, p38, p52 IgG. CD4+ T cells were isolated by positive magnetic selection. The sequence derives from an adult in good health and CMV-seronegative. Sequenced input: memory CD4+ T cells from blood.

The CDR3 is CAWRAAGPTDTQYF. The CDR3 bases are TGTGCCTGGAGGGCCGCAGGCCCCACAGATACGCAGTATTTT. V is TRBV30 and J is TRBJ2-3; no firm D call. Germline assignment: CDR1 GTSNPN and CDR2 SVGIG (reference sequence). V was clipped by 3 bases and J by 2 bases, with 12 bases between them. This CDR3 has 14 amino acids.